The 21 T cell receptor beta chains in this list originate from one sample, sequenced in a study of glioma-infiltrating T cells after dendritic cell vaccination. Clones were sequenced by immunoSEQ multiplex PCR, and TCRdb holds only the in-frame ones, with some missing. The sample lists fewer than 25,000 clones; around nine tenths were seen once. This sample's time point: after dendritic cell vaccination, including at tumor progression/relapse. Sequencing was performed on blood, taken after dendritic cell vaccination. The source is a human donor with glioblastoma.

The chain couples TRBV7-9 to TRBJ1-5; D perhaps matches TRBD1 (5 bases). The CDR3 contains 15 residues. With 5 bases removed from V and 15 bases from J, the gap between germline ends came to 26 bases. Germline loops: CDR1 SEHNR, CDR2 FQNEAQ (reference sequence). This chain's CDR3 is CASSVSQGRVHLMHF. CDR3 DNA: TGTGCCAGCAGCGTTTCCCAGGGTCGGGTACACCTAATGCATTTT.

The CDR3 loop reads CASSVVAGGPDTQYF. The CDR3 bases are TGTGCCAGCAGTGTGGTAGCGGGGGGGCCTGATACGCAGTATTTT. The chain uses TRBV6-4 and TRBJ2-3; 11 nucleotides match TRBD2. The CDR3 totals 15 residues. J lost 6 bases, V lost 4 bases, and 6 bases had no gene match. Germline loops: CDR1 MRHNA, CDR2 SNTAGT.

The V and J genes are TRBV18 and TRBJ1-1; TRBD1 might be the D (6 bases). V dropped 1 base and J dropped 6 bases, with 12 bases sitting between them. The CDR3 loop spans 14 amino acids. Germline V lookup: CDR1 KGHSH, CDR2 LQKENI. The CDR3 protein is CASSPQGGGAEAFF. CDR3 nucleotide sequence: TGTGCCAGCTCACCACAAGGGGGGGGAGCTGAAGCTTTCTTT.

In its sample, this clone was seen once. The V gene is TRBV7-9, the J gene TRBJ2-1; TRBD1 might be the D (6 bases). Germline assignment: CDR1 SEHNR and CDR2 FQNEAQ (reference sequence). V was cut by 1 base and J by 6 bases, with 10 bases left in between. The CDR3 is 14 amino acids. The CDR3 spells CASSLVGAGNEQFF. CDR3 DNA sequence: TGTGCCAGCAGCTTAGTGGGGGCCGGCAATGAGCAGTTCTTC.

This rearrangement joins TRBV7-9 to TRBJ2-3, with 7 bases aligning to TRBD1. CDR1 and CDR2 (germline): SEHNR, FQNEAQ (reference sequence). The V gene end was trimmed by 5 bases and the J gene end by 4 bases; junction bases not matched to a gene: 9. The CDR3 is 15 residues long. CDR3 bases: TGTGCCAGCAGCCCCAGGGGGACGGGCGCAGATACGCAGTATTTT. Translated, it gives CASSPRGTGADTQYF.

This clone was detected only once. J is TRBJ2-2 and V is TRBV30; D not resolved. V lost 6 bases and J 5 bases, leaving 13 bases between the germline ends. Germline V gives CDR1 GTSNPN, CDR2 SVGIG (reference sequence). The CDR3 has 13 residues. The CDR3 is CACILLVTGELFF. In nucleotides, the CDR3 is TGTGCCTGTATTCTCCTCGTGACCGGGGAGCTGTTTTTT.

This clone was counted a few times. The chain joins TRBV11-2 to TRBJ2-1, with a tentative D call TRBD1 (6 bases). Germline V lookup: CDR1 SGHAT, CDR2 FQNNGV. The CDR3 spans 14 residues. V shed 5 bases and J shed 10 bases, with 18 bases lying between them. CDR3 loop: CASSREQGFQEQFF. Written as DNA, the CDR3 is TGTGCCAGCAGCCGAGAACAGGGATTTCAGGAGCAGTTCTTC.

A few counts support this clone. CDR3 in amino acids: CASSISNTRRGRNTGELFF. The CDR3, as DNA: TGTGCCAGTAGTATATCCAATACCCGCAGGGGGCGAAACACCGGGGAGCTGTTTTTT. This chain connects TRBV19 to TRBJ2-2; 8 nucleotides line up with TRBD1. Trimming cost V 2 bases and J 2 bases; bases outside gene matches: 13. The CDR3 has 19 residues. Germline CDR1 LNHDA, CDR2 SQIVND (reference sequence).

The CDR3 DNA reads as TGTGCCAGCAGCTGGGGTACAGGGTCCGGCTATGGCTACACCTTC. It encodes CASSWGTGSGYGYTF. The V and J genes are TRBV5-6 and TRBJ1-2, with D possibly TRBD1 on 6 matching bases. The V and J ends lost 3 bases and 4 bases respectively, with 16 bases between them. Germline CDR1 reads SGHDT; CDR2 reads YYEEEE. The CDR3 covers 15 residues.

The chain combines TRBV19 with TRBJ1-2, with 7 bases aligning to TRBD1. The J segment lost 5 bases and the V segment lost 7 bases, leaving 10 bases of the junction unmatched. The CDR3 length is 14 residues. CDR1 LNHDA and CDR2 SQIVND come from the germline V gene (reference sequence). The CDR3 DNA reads TGTGCCAGTACCCCCTTTGGGACAGTATATGGCTACACCTTC. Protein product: CASTPFGTVYGYTF.

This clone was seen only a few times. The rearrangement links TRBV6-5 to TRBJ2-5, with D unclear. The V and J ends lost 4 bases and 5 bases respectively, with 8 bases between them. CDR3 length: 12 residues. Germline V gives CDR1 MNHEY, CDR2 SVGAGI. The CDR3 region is CASSSLGETQYF. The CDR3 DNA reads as TGTGCCAGCAGTTCCCTCGGGGAGACCCAGTACTTC.

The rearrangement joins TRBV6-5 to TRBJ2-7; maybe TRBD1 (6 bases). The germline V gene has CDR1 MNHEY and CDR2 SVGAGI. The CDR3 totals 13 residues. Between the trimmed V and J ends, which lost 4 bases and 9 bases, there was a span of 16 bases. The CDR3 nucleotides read TGTGCCAGCAGTTCCCCACAGGGAATTGTGCAGTACTTC. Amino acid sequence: CASSSPQGIVQYF.

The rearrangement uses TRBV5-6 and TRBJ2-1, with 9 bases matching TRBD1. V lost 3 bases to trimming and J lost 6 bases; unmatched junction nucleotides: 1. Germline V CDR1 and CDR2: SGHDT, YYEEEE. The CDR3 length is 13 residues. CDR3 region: CASSWDRANEQFF. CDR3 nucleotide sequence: TGTGCCAGCAGCTGGGACAGGGCCAATGAGCAGTTCTTC.

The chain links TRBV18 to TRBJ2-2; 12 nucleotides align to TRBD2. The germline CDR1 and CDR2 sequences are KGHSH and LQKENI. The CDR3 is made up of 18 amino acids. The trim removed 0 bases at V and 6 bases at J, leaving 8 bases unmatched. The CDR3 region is CASSPPTSGGKGPGELFF. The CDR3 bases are TGTGCCAGCTCACCACCGACTAGCGGGGGCAAAGGGCCCGGGGAGCTGTTTTTT.

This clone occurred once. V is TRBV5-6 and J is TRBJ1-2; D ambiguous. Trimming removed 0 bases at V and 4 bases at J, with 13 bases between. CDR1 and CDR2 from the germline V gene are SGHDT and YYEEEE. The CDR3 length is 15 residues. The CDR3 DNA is TGTGCCAGCAGCTTGGTGAAGATGGCGGGCTATGGCTACACCTTC. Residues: CASSLVKMAGYGYTF.

The CDR3 DNA follows: TGTGCCAGCAGCCCAAACACGGGGGGTATGAACACTGAAGCTTTCTTT. This translates into CASSPNTGGMNTEAFF. The chain has TRBV7-2 and TRBJ1-1; D perhaps matches TRBD1 (5 bases). CDR1 and CDR2 from the germline V gene are SGHTA and FQGNSA. The CDR3 is made up of 16 amino acids. V was trimmed by 5 bases and J by 0 bases, leaving 16 bases between them.

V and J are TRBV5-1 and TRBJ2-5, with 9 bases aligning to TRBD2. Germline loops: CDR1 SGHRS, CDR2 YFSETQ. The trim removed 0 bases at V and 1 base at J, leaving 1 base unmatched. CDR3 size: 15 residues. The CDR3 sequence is CASSLGLAVQETQYF. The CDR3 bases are TGCGCCAGCAGCTTGGGACTAGCGGTCCAAGAGACCCAGTACTTC.

CDR3: CASSVEGTGRYEQYF. CDR3 in DNA: TGTGCCAGCAGTGTAGAGGGTACAGGGCGGTACGAGCAGTACTTC. J is TRBJ2-7 and V is TRBV6-5, with D tentatively TRBD1 (6 bases). V gave up 5 bases and J gave up 4 bases, with 18 bases separating them. Looked up from germline, CDR1 is MNHEY and CDR2 is SVGAGI. The CDR3 sequence is 15 residues long.

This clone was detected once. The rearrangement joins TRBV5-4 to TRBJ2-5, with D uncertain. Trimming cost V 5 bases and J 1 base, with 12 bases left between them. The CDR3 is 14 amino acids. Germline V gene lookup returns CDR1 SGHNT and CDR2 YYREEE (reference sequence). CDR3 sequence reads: CASSIPTSQETQYF. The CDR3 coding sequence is TGTGCCAGCAGTATACCGACAAGCCAAGAGACCCAGTACTTC.

In nucleotides, the CDR3 is TGTGCCAGCAGCCTGTGGAGTTACGAGCAGTACTTC. Translating gives CASSLWSYEQYF. J is TRBJ2-7 and V is TRBV5-4; D remains unclear. The length of the CDR3 is 12 residues. CDR1 SGHNT and CDR2 YYREEE come from the germline V gene (reference sequence). Deletions cut 4 bases from V and 4 bases from J, with 9 bases between. The variable domain in full, with the rest retrieved from reference TRBV5-4 and TRBJ2-7, is ETGVTQSPTHLIKTRGQQVTLRCSSQSGHNTVSWYQQALGQGPQFIFQYYREEENGRGNFPPRFSGLQFPNYSSELNVNALELDDSALYLCASSLWSYEQYFGPGTRLTVT.

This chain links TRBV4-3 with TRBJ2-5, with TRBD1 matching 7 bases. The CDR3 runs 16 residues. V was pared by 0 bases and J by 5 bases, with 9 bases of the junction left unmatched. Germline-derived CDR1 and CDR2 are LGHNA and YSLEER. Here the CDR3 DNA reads TGCGCCAGCAGCCAAGATCTTAGGACAGGAGTGGAGACCCAGTACTTC. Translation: CASSQDLRTGVETQYF.